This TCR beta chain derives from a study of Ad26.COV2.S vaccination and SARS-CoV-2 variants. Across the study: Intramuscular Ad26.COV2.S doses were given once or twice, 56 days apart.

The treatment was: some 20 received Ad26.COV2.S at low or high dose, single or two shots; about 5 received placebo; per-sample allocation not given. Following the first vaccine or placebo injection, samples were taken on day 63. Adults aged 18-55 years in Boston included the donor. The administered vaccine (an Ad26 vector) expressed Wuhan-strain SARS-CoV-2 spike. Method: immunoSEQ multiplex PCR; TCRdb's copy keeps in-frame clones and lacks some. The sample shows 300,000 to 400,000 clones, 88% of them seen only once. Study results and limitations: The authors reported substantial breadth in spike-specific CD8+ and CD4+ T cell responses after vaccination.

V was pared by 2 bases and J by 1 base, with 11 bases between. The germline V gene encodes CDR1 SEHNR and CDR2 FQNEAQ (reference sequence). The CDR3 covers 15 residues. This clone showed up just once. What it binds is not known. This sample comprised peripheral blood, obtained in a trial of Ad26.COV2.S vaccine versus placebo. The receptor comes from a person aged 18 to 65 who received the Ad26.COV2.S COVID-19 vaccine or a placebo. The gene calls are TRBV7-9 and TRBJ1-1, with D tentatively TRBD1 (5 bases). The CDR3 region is CASSLPGSQNTEAFF. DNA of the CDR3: TGTGCCAGCAGCTTACCAGGGAGTCAGAACACTGAAGCTTTCTTT.